This T cell receptor (beta chain) comes out of a study of T cell changes during pregnancy in multiple sclerosis. Measured with immunoSEQ multiplex PCR; TCRdb has only the in-frame clones, and not every one. The sample has about 29,000 clones, approximately 90% seen once. This CDR3 region has 16 residues. Germline CDR1 is SGHRS and CDR2 is YFSETQ. The trim removed 0 bases at V and 7 bases at J, leaving 8 bases unmatched. Source: CD8+ T cells from peripheral blood mononuclear cells, taken before pregnancy. This receptor was identified in a female donor with multiple sclerosis, enrolled in a pregnancy study. The chain uses TRBV5-1 and TRBJ2-1; TRBD2 agrees at 9 bases. CDR3 protein: CASSLATSGYGNEQFF. Here the CDR3 DNA reads TGCGCCAGCAGCTTGGCTACTAGCGGGTATGGGAATGAGCAGTTCTTC.